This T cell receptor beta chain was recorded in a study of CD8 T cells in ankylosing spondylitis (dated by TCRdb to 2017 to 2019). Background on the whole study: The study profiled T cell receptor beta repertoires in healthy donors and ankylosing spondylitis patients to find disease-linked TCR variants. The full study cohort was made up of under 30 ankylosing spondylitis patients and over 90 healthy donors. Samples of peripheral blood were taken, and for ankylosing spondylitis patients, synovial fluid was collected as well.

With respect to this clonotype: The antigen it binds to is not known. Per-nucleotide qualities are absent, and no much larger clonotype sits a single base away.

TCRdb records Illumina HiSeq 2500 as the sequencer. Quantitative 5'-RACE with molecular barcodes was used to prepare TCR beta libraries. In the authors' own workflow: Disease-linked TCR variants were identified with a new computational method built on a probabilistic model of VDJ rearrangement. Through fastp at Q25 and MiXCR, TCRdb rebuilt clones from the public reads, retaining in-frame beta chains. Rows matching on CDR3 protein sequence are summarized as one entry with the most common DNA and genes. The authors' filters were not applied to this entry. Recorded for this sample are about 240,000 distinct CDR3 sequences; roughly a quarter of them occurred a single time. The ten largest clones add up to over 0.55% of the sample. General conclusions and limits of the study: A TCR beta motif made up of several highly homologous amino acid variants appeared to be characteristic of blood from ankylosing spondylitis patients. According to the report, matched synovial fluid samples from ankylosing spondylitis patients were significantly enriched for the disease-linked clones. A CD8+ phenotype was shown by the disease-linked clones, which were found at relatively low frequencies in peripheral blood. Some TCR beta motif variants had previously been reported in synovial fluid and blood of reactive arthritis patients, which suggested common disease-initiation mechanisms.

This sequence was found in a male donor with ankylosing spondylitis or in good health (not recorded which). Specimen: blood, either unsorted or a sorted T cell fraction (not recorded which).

CDR3 region: CAISKSRGDKDTQYF. The sequence in DNA is TGTGCCATCAGTAAATCCCGGGGGGACAAGGATACGCAGTATTTT. The V and J segments used are TRBV10-3 and TRBJ2-3; tentative D gene TRBD2, with 7 bases matching. The CDR3 runs 15 residues from the cysteine to the phenylalanine. Only CDR3 DNA remains: 45 bases, in frame from the first base. Per the germline V gene, ENHRY is the CDR1 and SYGVKD is the CDR2. V is cut by 5 bases and J by 6 bases, and the space between the germline ends is 18 bases.